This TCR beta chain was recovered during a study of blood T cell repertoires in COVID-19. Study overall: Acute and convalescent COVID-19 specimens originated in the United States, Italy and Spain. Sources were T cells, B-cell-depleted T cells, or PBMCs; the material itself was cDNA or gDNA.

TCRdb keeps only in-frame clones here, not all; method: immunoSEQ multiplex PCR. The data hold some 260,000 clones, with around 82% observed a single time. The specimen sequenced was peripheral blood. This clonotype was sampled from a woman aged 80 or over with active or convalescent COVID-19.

The CDR3 is CASSTSGTDGYGYTF. The CDR3 DNA reads TGTGCCAGTAGTACGTCCGGTACAGACGGCTATGGCTACACCTTC. The rearrangement uses TRBV19 and TRBJ1-2; no clear D gene. Trimming pared 4 bases from V and 4 bases from J, leaving 16 bases between. The CDR3 totals 15 residues. Germline CDR1 and CDR2: LNHDA and SQIVND (reference sequence).